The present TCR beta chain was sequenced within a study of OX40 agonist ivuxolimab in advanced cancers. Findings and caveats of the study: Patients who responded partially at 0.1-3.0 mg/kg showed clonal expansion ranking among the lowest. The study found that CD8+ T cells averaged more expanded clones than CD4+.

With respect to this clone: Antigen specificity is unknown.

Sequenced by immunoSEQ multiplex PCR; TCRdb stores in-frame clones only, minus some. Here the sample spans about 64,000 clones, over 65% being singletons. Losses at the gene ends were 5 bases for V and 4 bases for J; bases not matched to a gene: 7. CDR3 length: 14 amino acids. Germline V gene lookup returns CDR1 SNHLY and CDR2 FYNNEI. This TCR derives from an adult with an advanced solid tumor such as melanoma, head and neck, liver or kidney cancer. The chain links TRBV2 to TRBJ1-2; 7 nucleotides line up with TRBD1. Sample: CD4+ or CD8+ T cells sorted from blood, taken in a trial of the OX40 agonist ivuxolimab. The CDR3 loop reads CASSPTRDSYGYTF. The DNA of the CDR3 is TGTGCCAGCAGTCCTACACGGGACAGCTATGGCTACACCTTC.